This T cell receptor (beta chain) derives from a study of blood T cells in healthy people across ages. Whole-study results and caveats: Changes seen in expanded clonotypes were possibly confounded by donor CMV status left unknown.

Combining a sample-barcoded 5' primer with a J-beta primer mix, a second PCR ran for 7 to 11 cycles. Each cDNA was tagged by a template-switch adaptor containing 12 random nucleotides. In TCRdb, the 5' RACE reads were re-called with MiXCR into one record per CDR3 protein. The table includes fewer than 900,000 distinct CDR3 sequences, around 40% detected once. Note on this clonotype: Antigen specificity is unknown.

There are 16 residues in the CDR3. Germline V gives CDR1 LGHDT, CDR2 YNNKEL (reference sequence). V was clipped by 1 base and J by 0 bases, with 12 bases between them. This rearrangement joins TRBV3-1 to TRBJ1-2; no clear D gene. The sequence was collected from a woman aged 55-70 years in good health. What was sequenced was blood. The CDR3 bases are TGTGCCAGCAGCCAAGGTTGGGAGGTAGCTAACTATGGCTACACCTTC. Translating gives CASSQGWEVANYGYTF.